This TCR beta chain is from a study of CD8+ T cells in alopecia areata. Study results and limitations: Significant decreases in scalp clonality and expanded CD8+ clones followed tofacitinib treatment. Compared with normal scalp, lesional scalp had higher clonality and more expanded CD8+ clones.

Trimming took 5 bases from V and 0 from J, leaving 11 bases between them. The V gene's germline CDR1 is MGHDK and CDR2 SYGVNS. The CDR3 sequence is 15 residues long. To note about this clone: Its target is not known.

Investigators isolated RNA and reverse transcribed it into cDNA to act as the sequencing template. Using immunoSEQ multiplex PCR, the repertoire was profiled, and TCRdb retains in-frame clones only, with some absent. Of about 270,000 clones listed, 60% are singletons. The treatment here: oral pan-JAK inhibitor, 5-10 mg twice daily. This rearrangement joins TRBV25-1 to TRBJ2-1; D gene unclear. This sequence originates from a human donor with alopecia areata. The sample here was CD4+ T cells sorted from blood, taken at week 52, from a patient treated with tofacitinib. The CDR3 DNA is TGTGCCAGCAGTATCGACCGGAGCTCCTACAATGAGCAGTTCTTC. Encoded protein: CASSIDRSSYNEQFF. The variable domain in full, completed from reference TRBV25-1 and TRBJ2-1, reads EADIYQTPRYLVIGTGKKITLECSQTMGHDKMYWYQQDPGMELHLIHYSYGVNSTEKGDLSSESTVSRIRTEHFPLTLESARPSHTSQYLCASSIDRSSYNEQFFGPGTRLTVL.